The rows below give T cell receptor beta chains drawn from one sample of a study of T cell repertoires in cytomegalovirus infection. TCRdb recomputed calls from the reads with MiXCR, one row per CDR3 protein. The sample has around 430,000 distinct CDR3 sequences; about two fifths are singletons. For these receptors, no antigen is known. The sequencing here drew on cultured PBMCs, taken from culture after CMV antigen stimulation. The receptors stem from a human donor in good health (CMV status not recorded). Some clones in this sample may be carry-over from other donors' samples. CDR3s include the opening cysteine and the closing phenylalanine or tryptophan. Each record gives: clone size, J gene, D gene, V gene, CDR3 protein, CDR3 DNA. A D gene is named only where the DNA matches it firmly. A clone size is listed for some rows: how often the clone was seen (once, few, many), or a class if it is expanded.

NA TRBJ2-3 NA TRBV12-3/TRBV12-4 CASSQSSADTQYF TGTGCCAGCAGCCAAAGTAGCGCAGATACGCAGTATTTT
NA TRBJ2-3 NA TRBV12-3/TRBV12-4 CASSWTGTDTQYF TGTGCCAGCAGTTGGACAGGCACAGATACGCAGTATTTT
NA TRBJ1-6 NA TRBV4-2 CASSPGGGRSPLHF TGTGCCAGCAGCCCCGGTGGGGGTCGATCACCCCTCCACTTT
few TRBJ2-3 TRBD1 TRBV6-2/TRBV6-3 CASRTPGTGDIDTQYF TGTGCCAGCAGAACTCCCGGGACAGGGGATATTGATACGCAGTATTTT
NA TRBJ2-1 TRBD2 TRBV19 CASSIGRKGPLLASSSYNEQFF TGTGCCAGTAGTATAGGGAGGAAAGGCCCCTTACTAGCGTCCAGCTCCTACAATGAGCAGTTCTTC
NA TRBJ2-5 NA TRBV6-2/TRBV6-3 CASSGQGGETQYF TGTGCCAGCAGTGGTCAGGGTGGGGAGACCCAGTACTTC
NA TRBJ1-6 NA TRBV7-2 CATGQANSPLHF TGTGCCACCGGGCAGGCAAATTCACCCCTCCACTTT
few TRBJ2-1 NA TRBV7-2 CASSPRTNEQFF TGTGCCAGCAGCCCCAGGACGAATGAGCAGTTCTTC
NA TRBJ2-7 NA TRBV6-1 CASRETVSYEQYF TGTGCCAGCAGAGAGACAGTCTCCTACGAGCAGTACTTC
NA TRBJ2-3 NA TRBV30 CAWMGDTQYF TGTGCCTGGATGGGAGATACGCAGTATTTT
NA TRBJ2-3 NA TRBV7-9 CASSFVTRTDTQYF TGTGCCAGCAGCTTTGTAACCCGCACAGATACGCAGTATTTT
few TRBJ2-6 NA TRBV12-3/TRBV12-4 CASSPGRTNSGANVLTF TGTGCCAGCAGCCCCGGAAGGACAAACTCTGGGGCCAACGTCCTGACTTTC
NA TRBJ1-1 NA TRBV5-6 CASSHYRGMMNTEAFF TGTGCCAGCAGCCATTACAGAGGAATGATGAACACTGAAGCTTTCTTT
few TRBJ2-1 TRBD2 TRBV7-2 CASSLALAGAQEQFF TGTGCCAGCAGCTTAGCACTAGCGGGAGCACAGGAGCAGTTCTTC
NA TRBJ2-7 TRBD1 TRBV2 CASSPGQGADEQYF TGTGCCAGCAGCCCGGGACAGGGGGCCGACGAGCAGTACTTC
NA TRBJ2-1 TRBD2 TRBV6-2/TRBV6-3 CASRSNQAGGRYNEQFF TGTGCCAGCAGATCTAATCAAGCGGGGGGGCGATACAATGAGCAGTTCTTC
NA TRBJ2-2 NA TRBV6-6 CASSYSRLGTGELFF TGTGCCAGCAGTTACTCACGGCTAGGTACCGGGGAGCTGTTTTTT
NA TRBJ2-7 NA TRBV7-2 CASSFRWGVSEQYF TGTGCCAGCAGTTTCCGTTGGGGGGTATCCGAGCAGTACTTC
NA TRBJ2-2 TRBD2 TRBV2 CASSGANTGELFF TGTGCCAGTAGCGGGGCGAACACCGGGGAGCTGTTTTTT
NA TRBJ2-1 NA TRBV4-3 CASSQEIPGPYNEQFF TGCGCCAGCAGCCAAGAGATCCCGGGCCCCTACAATGAGCAGTTCTTC
NA TRBJ1-5 NA TRBV28 CASSLISGSEGTQHF TGTGCCAGCAGTTTGATCTCCGGGTCCGAGGGGACCCAGCATTTT
many TRBJ1-5 NA TRBV7-2 CASSLGRNQPQHF TGTGCCAGCAGCTTAGGCCGCAATCAGCCCCAGCATTTT
few TRBJ1-2 TRBD1 TRBV7-2 CASRQGGVYGYTF TGTGCCAGCCGTCAGGGGGGAGTCTATGGCTACACCTTC
few TRBJ1-5 NA TRBV7-2 CASSSGLTVPPSQHF TGTGCCAGCAGCTCGGGCTTGACCGTCCCTCCTTCCCAGCATTTT
few TRBJ2-5 NA TRBV7-2 CASSSLRGAAQETQYF TGTGCCAGCAGCTCCCTACGAGGGGCGGCCCAAGAGACCCAGTACTTC
few TRBJ2-7 NA TRBV19 CASGSTFGEQYF TGTGCCAGCGGAAGTACATTCGGCGAGCAGTACTTC
few TRBJ2-7 NA TRBV7-9 CASSRTTHSYEQYF TGTGCCAGCAGCAGGACTACCCACTCCTACGAGCAGTACTTC